Listed below are T cell receptor beta chains from one sample, sequenced in a study of T cell responses to AZD1222 COVID-19 vaccine. Some clones are missing from TCRdb's copy, which holds only in-frame ones; the method was immunoSEQ multiplex PCR. The table lists over 150,000 clones, under 95% of them singletons. Sequences were derived from peripheral blood, sampled 28 days after the second AZD1222 dose. The receptors here all came from an adult who received the AZD1222 COVID-19 vaccine. CDR3s include the opening cysteine and the closing phenylalanine or tryptophan. The D gene is left open where the match is weak. Not every row has a clone size; where given, it reads once, few, many or a size class.

TRBV4-2	.	TRBD2	TRBJ2-7	CASSPGGRGGREYEQYF	TGTGCCAGCAGCCCCGGCGGGCGGGGGGGCCGTGAGTACGAGCAGTACTTC
TRBV20-1	.	TRBD2	TRBJ2-3	CSASGTSGTDTQYF	TGCAGTGCTAGTGGGACTAGCGGAACAGATACGCAGTATTTT
TRBV11-2	few	TRBD2	TRBJ2-7	CASSTLAGGSYEQYF	TGTGCCAGCAGCACCCTAGCGGGGGGCTCCTACGAGCAGTACTTC
TRBV10-2	few	TRBD1	TRBJ1-5	CASSERTGGKEPQHF	TGCGCCAGCAGTGAAAGGACAGGGGGCAAGGAGCCCCAGCATTTT
TRBV12-1	.	.	TRBJ1-6	CASSFSPDRAESPLHF	TGTGCCAGCAGCTTTTCTCCTGACAGGGCGGAATCACCCCTCCACTTT
TRBV5-4	.	.	TRBJ1-6	CASSQGHIMGGNSPLHF	TGTGCCAGCAGCCAGGGACATATCATGGGCGGAAATTCACCCCTCCACTTT
TRBV27	.	.	TRBJ2-3	CASRSTRSAQYF	TGTGCCAGCAGATCTACAAGGTCGGCGCAGTATTTT
TRBV6-5	.	.	TRBJ2-3	CASSYSGRHSGNTQYF	TGTGCCAGCAGTTACTCGGGTCGCCATAGCGGAAATACGCAGTATTTT
TRBV9	.	.	TRBJ2-5	CASSIGLTTQETQYF	TGTGCCAGCAGCATTGGACTCACAACCCAAGAGACCCAGTACTTC
TRBV5-4	.	.	TRBJ1-2	CASSLVMESYGYTF	TGTGCCAGCAGTTTGGTGATGGAGAGCTATGGCTACACCTTC
TRBV3-1/TRBV3-2	few	TRBD1	TRBJ2-3	CASSQQGADTQYF	TGTGCCAGCAGCCAGCAGGGGGCAGATACGCAGTATTTT
TRBV5-5	once	TRBD1	TRBJ2-2	CASSSDREAGELFF	TGTGCCAGCAGCTCGGACAGGGAGGCCGGGGAGCTGTTTTTT
TRBV19	.	.	TRBJ1-6	CATSRGSDSPLHF	TGTGCCACAAGCCGGGGGAGTGATTCACCCCTCCACTTT
TRBV3-1/TRBV3-2	.	.	TRBJ2-1	CASSQNMNEQFF	TGTGCCAGCAGCCAAAATATGAATGAGCAGTTCTTC
TRBV5-5	.	.	TRBJ2-1	CASSLAWQANEQFF	TGTGCCAGCAGCTTGGCCTGGCAGGCCAATGAGCAGTTCTTC
TRBV6-5	.	.	TRBJ2-7	CASSYSGTYEQYF	TGTGCCAGCAGTTATTCAGGGACCTACGAGCAGTACTTC
TRBV9	.	.	TRBJ2-5	CASSVAPDQETQYF	TGTGCCAGCAGCGTAGCGCCTGACCAAGAGACCCAGTACTTC
TRBV6-1	.	.	TRBJ1-1	CASSDQQGGTEAFF	TGTGCCAGCAGTGACCAACAGGGTGGAACTGAAGCTTTCTTT
TRBV9	.	TRBD1	TRBJ2-2	CASRDREDTGELFF	TGTGCCAGCCGGGACAGGGAGGACACCGGGGAGCTGTTTTTT